This TCR beta chain was identified in a study of blood T cell repertoires in COVID-19. The assay was immunoSEQ multiplex PCR, and TCRdb's table has in-frame clones only and misses some. The data contain 85,000 to 120,000 clones, nearly 90% of them singletons. J gave up 7 bases and V 0 bases, and 4 bases lay outside the gene matches. The CDR3 totals 15 residues. In germline, CDR1 is SGHRS, CDR2 YFSETQ. The source material was peripheral blood. The rearrangement joins TRBV5-1 to TRBJ2-1; 10 bases align to TRBD2. The clonotype originates from a man over 45 with active COVID-19. CDR3 in DNA: TGCGCCAGCAGCTTGGATACTAGCGGGGTAAATGAGCAGTTCTTC. This translates into CASSLDTSGVNEQFF. The full variable domain, in which reference TRBV5-1 and TRBJ2-1 provide the parts outside the CDR3, is KAGVTQTPRYLIKTRGQQVTLSCSPISGHRSVSWYQQTPGQGLQFLFEYFSETQRNKGNFPGRFSGRQFSNSRSEMNVSTLELGDSALYLCASSLDTSGVNEQFFGPGTRLTVL.